Listed below are T cell receptor beta chains from one sample, sequenced in a study of shared clonotypes between healthy human individuals. Clones were sequenced by immunoSEQ multiplex PCR, and TCRdb holds only the in-frame ones, with some missing. The data show about 700,000 clones, around 90% seen once. What was sequenced was naive CD8+ T cells sorted from blood. Source of these receptors: a man aged 25-45 years in good health. Each CDR3 is given with its conserved first and last residue. The D gene is left open where the match is weak. Where a row states a size, it is once, few, many or the class of an expanded clone; other rows omit it.

cdr3_aa | cdr3_nt | clone_size | j_call | d_call | v_call
CSSLGGDGSRETQYF | TGCAGTTCGCTAGGGGGCGACGGTAGTAGAGAGACCCAGTACTTC | NA | TRBJ2-5 | TRBD1 | TRBV29-1
CASSPPGRSSYNEQFF | TGTGCCAGCAGCCCACCCGGGCGGAGCTCCTACAATGAGCAGTTCTTC | NA | TRBJ2-1 | NA | TRBV11-2
CASSHRDILYEQYF | TGTGCCAGCAGCCACCGGGATATACTCTACGAGCAGTACTTC | NA | TRBJ2-7 | NA | TRBV7-9
CASSYGTGRNEQFF | TGTGCCAGCAGTTACGGGACAGGAAGGAATGAGCAGTTCTTC | NA | TRBJ2-1 | TRBD1 | TRBV6-5
CASSYSYSNQPQHF | TGTGCCAGCAGTTACAGCTATAGCAATCAGCCCCAGCATTTT | NA | TRBJ1-5 | NA | TRBV27
CASSADWTSGRVQETQYF | TGTGCCAGCAGTGCGGACTGGACTAGCGGGAGGGTACAAGAGACCCAGTACTTC | NA | TRBJ2-5 | TRBD2 | TRBV6-1
CASSDGTGPKKLFF | TGTGCCAGCAGTGATGGGACAGGGCCGAAAAAACTGTTTTTT | NA | TRBJ1-4 | TRBD1 | TRBV6-6
CASSLGEKAEQFF | TGTGCCAGCAGCTTAGGGGAAAAAGCTGAGCAGTTCTTC | NA | TRBJ2-1 | NA | TRBV7-6
CASSLLKGPNTEAFF | TGTGCCAGCAGTTTGCTGAAGGGGCCGAACACTGAAGCTTTCTTT | NA | TRBJ1-1 | NA | TRBV28
CASSYSGANYEQYF | TGTGCCAGCAGTTACTCCGGAGCCAACTACGAGCAGTACTTC | NA | TRBJ2-7 | NA | TRBV6-6
CASRFLLNQPQHF | TGTGCCAGTAGATTCCTATTAAATCAGCCCCAGCATTTT | NA | TRBJ1-5 | NA | TRBV19
CASGGAGKVYEQYF | TGTGCCAGCGGTGGAGCGGGCAAAGTCTACGAGCAGTACTTC | once | TRBJ2-7 | NA | TRBV19
CSVEGGDTQYF | TGCAGCGTGGAGGGGGGGGATACGCAGTATTTT | NA | TRBJ2-3 | NA | TRBV29-1
CASSLALAGGPGNEQFF | TGTGCCAGCAGCTTAGCGCTAGCGGGAGGGCCGGGGAATGAGCAGTTCTTC | NA | TRBJ2-1 | TRBD2 | TRBV7-9
CATSRQRTAFMGDTQYF | TGTGCCACCAGCAGGCAGCGGACAGCGTTCATGGGAGATACGCAGTATTTT | NA | TRBJ2-3 | NA | TRBV15
CASSLTGLANTGELFF | TGTGCCAGCAGCTTAACGGGACTAGCGAACACCGGGGAGCTGTTTTTT | NA | TRBJ2-2 | TRBD2 | TRBV7-9
CASSATGVNEKLFF | TGTGCCAGCAGCGCCACAGGGGTGAATGAAAAACTGTTTTTT | NA | TRBJ1-4 | TRBD1 | TRBV9
CASSQEGQTGLDYGYTF | TGCGCCAGCAGCCAAGAAGGGCAAACAGGGCTTGACTATGGCTACACCTTC | NA | TRBJ1-2 | NA | TRBV4-3
CASSMGRGAFF | TGTGCCAGTAGTATGGGCCGGGGGGCGTTCTTC | once | TRBJ2-1 | NA | TRBV19
CAISDTYRDHTGELFF | TGTGCCATCAGTGACACCTACAGGGATCACACCGGGGAGCTGTTTTTT | NA | TRBJ2-2 | NA | TRBV10-3
CASSLGGTLVSYNEQFF | TGTGCCAGCAGCTTAGGCGGGACCTTAGTCTCCTACAATGAGCAGTTCTTC | NA | TRBJ2-1 | NA | TRBV11-3
CASSEKGSGNTEAFF | TGCGCCAGCAGTGAGAAGGGTAGCGGAAACACTGAAGCTTTCTTT | NA | TRBJ1-1 | NA | TRBV10-2
CASSPPRGDEGNNEQFF | TGTGCCAGCTCACCACCAAGAGGCGACGAAGGGAACAATGAGCAGTTCTTC | NA | TRBJ2-1 | NA | TRBV18
CASSQLRSKDYEQYF | TGCGCCAGCAGCCAGCTCCGGTCAAAGGACTACGAGCAGTACTTC | NA | TRBJ2-7 | NA | TRBV4-1
CASSAPLARPYEQYF | TGCGCCAGCAGTGCCCCGTTGGCACGGCCCTACGAGCAGTACTTC | NA | TRBJ2-7 | NA | TRBV10-2
CASRGYDRDRFYGYTF | TGTGCCAGCAGAGGGTATGACCGGGACAGGTTCTATGGCTACACCTTC | NA | TRBJ1-2 | TRBD1 | TRBV9
CASSPVFRGAYGYTF | TGTGCCAGCAGTCCTGTATTTAGGGGCGCCTATGGCTACACCTTC | once | TRBJ1-2 | NA | TRBV6-1
CASTLSTAPYEQYF | TGTGCCAGCACCCTTTCGACAGCCCCCTACGAGCAGTACTTC | few | TRBJ2-7 | NA | TRBV7-7
CASSAKQGMNTEAFF | TGTGCCAGCAGCGCCAAACAGGGGATGAACACTGAAGCTTTCTTT | once | TRBJ1-1 | TRBD1 | TRBV9
CASSGQGGQPQHF | TGTGCCAGTAGTGGACAGGGTGGGCAGCCCCAGCATTTT | NA | TRBJ1-5 | TRBD1 | TRBV19
CASSFEFSTGELFF | TGTGCCAGCAGCTTTGAGTTTTCCACCGGGGAGCTGTTTTTT | once | TRBJ2-2 | NA | TRBV7-9
CASSLGDRTEAFF | TGTGCCAGCAGCTTGGGGGATAGGACTGAAGCTTTCTTT | once | TRBJ1-1 | NA | TRBV7-6
CASSQDRGVGSYEQYF | TGCGCCAGCAGCCAAGATCGGGGGGTCGGTTCCTACGAGCAGTACTTC | NA | TRBJ2-7 | TRBD2 | TRBV4-1
CASSLGLAETYEQYF | TGTGCCAGCAGCCTCGGACTAGCGGAGACCTACGAGCAGTACTTC | NA | TRBJ2-7 | TRBD2 | TRBV11-2
CASSYEPLPQHF | TGTGCCAGCAGTTACGAACCCTTACCCCAGCATTTT | few | TRBJ1-5 | NA | TRBV6-6
CASRLAGAYEQYF | TGTGCCAGCAGACTAGCGGGAGCCTACGAGCAGTACTTC | NA | TRBJ2-7 | TRBD2 | TRBV6-6
CASSYGTNQPQHF | TGTGCCAGCAGTTACGGGACCAATCAGCCCCAGCATTTT | NA | TRBJ1-5 | NA | TRBV6-6
CASSLYQGQKETQYF | TGTGCCAGCAGCCTCTACCAGGGGCAAAAAGAGACCCAGTACTTC | NA | TRBJ2-5 | NA | TRBV9
CASSEAGTSGRSSYEQYF | TGTGCCAGCAGTGAAGCCGGGACTAGCGGGAGGAGCTCCTACGAGCAGTACTTC | NA | TRBJ2-7 | TRBD2 | TRBV2
CSVLGAPNEKLFF | TGCAGCGTATTGGGGGCTCCTAATGAAAAACTGTTTTTT | NA | TRBJ1-4 | NA | TRBV29-1
CSVGGLAGAGRVNEQFF | TGCAGCGTTGGGGGACTAGCGGGAGCCGGGCGGGTCAATGAGCAGTTCTTC | NA | TRBJ2-1 | TRBD2 | TRBV29-1
CASSPGSLSPAQHF | TGTGCCAGTAGTCCAGGCTCATTGTCCCCCGCCCAGCATTTT | NA | TRBJ1-5 | NA | TRBV19
CASRLEPANPYEQYF | TGTGCCAGCAGGCTCGAGCCGGCAAACCCCTACGAGCAGTACTTC | NA | TRBJ2-7 | NA | TRBV2
CASSLGILENTEAFF | TGTGCCAGCAGCTTGGGAATTTTGGAGAACACTGAAGCTTTCTTT | NA | TRBJ1-1 | NA | TRBV7-9
CASSIQETQYF | TGTGCCAGCAGTATTCAAGAGACCCAGTACTTC | NA | TRBJ2-5 | NA | TRBV7-9